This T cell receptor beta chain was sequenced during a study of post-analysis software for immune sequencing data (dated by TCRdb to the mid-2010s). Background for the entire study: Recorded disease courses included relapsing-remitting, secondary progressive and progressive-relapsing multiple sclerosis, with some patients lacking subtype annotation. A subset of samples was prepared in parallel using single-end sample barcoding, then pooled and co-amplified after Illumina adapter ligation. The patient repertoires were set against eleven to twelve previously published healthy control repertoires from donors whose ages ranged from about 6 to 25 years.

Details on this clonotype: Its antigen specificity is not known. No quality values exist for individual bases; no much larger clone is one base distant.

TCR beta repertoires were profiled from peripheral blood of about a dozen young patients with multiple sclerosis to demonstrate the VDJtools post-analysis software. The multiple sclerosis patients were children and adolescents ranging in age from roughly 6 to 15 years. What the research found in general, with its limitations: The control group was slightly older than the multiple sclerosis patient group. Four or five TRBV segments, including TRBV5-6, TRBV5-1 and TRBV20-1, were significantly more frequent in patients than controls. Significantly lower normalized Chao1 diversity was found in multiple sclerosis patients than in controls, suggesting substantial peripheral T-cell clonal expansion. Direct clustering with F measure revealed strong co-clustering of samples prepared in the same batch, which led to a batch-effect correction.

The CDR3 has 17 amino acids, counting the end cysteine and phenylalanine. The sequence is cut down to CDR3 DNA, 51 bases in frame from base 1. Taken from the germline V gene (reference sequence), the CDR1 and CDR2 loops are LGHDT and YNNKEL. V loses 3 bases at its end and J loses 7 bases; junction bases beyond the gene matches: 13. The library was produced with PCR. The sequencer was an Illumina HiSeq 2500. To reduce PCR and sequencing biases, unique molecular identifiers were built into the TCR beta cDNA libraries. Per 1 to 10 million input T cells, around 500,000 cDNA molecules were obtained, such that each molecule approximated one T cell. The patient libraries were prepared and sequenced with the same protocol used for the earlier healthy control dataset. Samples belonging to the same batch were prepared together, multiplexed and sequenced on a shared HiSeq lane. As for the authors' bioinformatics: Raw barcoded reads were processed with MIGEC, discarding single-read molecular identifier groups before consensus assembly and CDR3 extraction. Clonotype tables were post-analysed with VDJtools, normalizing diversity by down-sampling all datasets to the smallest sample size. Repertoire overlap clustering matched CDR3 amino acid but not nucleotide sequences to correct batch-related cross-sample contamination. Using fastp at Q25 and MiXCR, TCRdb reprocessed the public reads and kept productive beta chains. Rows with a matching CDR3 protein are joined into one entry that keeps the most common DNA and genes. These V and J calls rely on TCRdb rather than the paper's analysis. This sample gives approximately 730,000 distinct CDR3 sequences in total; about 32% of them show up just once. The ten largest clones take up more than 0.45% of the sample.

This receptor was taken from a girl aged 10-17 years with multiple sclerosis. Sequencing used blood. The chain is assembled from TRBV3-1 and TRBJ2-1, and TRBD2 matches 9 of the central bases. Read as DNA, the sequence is TGTGCCAGCAGCCACCCCGGGAGAGCGGGAGGTGTAAATGAGCAGTTCTTC. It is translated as CASSHPGRAGGVNEQFF.